This T cell receptor beta chain was identified in a study of cytomegalovirus exposure and HLA in healthy donors. Across the whole study: HLA-typed donors were the source of 90 million or so unique TCRs, which an early data release held. Genetic ancestry analysis placed about 84% of the 300 to 500 donors that were genotyped in the Caucasian-associated cluster. Whole-study results and caveats: Based on reports, TCR beta sequences accurately predicted HLA-A and HLA-B alleles for most subjects. One cluster of highly shared sequence variants probably arose as a sequencing artifact.

In this sample, this clone turned up a few times. The antigen is not known. 13 Jbeta primers and 60 Vbeta primers were used for the PCR. Data came from immunoSEQ multiplex PCR; TCRdb stores just in-frame clones and leaves some out. This table has 85,000 to 130,000 clones, approximately 85% appearing once. The CDR3 has 15 residues. V shed 4 bases and J shed 1 base, with 13 bases lying between them. The germline V gene has CDR1 LNHDA and CDR2 SQIVND (reference sequence). This clonotype was obtained from a man aged 45-65 years in good health and CMV-seronegative. The chain links TRBV19 to TRBJ1-1, with D possibly TRBD1 on 5 matching bases. Sequencing used PBMCs. The CDR3 loop reads CASSRKDKANTEAFF. The CDR3 DNA reads as TGTGCCAGTAGTAGAAAGGACAAAGCGAACACTGAAGCTTTCTTT.